The present entry profiles one TCR beta chain with its context. This record belongs to a study of blood T cell repertoires in COVID-19. Overall study context: Both acute and convalescent COVID-19 samples were obtained from the United States, Italy and Spain. Sources were T cells, B-cell-depleted T cells, or PBMCs; the material itself was cDNA or gDNA.

Original handling: Estimation of nucleated cell counts relied on the amplification of reference gene primers. Produced via immunoSEQ multiplex PCR; TCRdb's table is partial and in-frame only. V, J and clone size are taken as reported in that table, and D and trimming were inferred from the DNA itself. This sample carries some 370,000 clones, roughly 90% of them seen once, and the ten largest clones take around 1.2%. This receptor was identified in a man aged 40-49 years with acute or convalescent COVID-19. Sequenced material: peripheral blood.

The CDR3 sequence: CASRPGQGARGYTF. The CDR3 region has the DNA TGTGCCAGTAGACCGGGACAGGGGGCGCGGGGCTACACCTTC. This rearrangement joins TRBV19 to TRBJ1-2, with 12 bases identical to TRBD1. The CDR3 runs 14 residues. The ends lost 6 bases at V and 8 bases at J; junction bases unmatched: 7. Germline lookup yields CDR1 LNHDA and CDR2 SQIVND (reference sequence).